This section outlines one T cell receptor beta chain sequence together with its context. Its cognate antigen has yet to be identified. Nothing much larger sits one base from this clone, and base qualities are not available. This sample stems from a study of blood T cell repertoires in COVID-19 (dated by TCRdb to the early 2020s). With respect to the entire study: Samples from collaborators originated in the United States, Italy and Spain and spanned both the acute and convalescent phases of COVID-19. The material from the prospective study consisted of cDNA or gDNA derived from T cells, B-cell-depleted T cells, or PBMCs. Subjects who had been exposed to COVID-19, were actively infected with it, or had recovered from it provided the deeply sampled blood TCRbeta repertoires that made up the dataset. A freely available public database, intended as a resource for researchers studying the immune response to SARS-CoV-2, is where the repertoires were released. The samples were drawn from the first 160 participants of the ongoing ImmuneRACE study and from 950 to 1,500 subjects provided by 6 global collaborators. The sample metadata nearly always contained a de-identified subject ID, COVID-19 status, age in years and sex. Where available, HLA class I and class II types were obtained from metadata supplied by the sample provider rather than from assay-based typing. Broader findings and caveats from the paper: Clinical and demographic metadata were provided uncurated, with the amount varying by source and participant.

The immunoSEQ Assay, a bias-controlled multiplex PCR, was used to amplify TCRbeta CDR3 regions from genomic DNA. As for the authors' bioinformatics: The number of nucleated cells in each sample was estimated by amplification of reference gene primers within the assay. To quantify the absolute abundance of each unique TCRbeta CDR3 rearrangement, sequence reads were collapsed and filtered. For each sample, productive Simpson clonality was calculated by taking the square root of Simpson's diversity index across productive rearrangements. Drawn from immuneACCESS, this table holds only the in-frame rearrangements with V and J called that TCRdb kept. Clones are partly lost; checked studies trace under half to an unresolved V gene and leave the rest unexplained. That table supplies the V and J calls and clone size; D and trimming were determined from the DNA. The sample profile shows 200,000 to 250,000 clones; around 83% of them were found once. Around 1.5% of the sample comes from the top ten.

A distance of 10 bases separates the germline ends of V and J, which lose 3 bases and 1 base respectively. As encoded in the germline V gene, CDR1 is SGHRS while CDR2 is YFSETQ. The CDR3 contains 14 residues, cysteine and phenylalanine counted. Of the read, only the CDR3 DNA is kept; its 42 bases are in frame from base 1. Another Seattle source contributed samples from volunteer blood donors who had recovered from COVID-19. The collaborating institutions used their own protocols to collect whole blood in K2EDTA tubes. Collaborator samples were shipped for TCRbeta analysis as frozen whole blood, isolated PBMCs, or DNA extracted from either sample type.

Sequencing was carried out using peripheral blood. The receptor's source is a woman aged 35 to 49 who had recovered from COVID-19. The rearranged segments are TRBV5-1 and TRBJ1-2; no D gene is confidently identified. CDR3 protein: CASSWATINYGYTF. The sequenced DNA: TGCGCCAGCAGCTGGGCCACGATTAACTATGGCTACACCTTC.